The 17 T cell receptor beta chains below all came from one sample that was sequenced in a study of a mutant IDH1 vaccine in newly diagnosed glioma. The method was immunoSEQ multiplex PCR; TCRdb's version includes in-frame clones alone and lacks a portion of them. Among just over 60,000 clones listed, under 85% were seen once. Their specific antigens are unknown. Time point defined: week 47, end of study. Each dose of the vaccine consisted of 300 ug of mutant IDH1 20-mer peptide, with topical imiquimod. The sequences come from PBMCs, collected from a glioma patient whose treatment included an IDH1 peptide vaccine. The receptors stem from a man aged 30 to 39 with glioma.

The gene calls are TRBV4-1 and TRBJ1-2, with 9 bases that match TRBD1. Germline CDR1 reads MGHRA; CDR2 reads YSYEKL. The CDR3 has 19 amino acids. Trimming removed 1 base from V and 0 bases from J; junction bases left unmatched: 12. The chain's CDR3 is CASSQGGTGGILTNYGYTF. DNA of the CDR3: TGCGCCAGCAGCCAAGGGGGAACAGGGGGCATCCTAACTAACTATGGCTACACCTTC.

The J gene is TRBJ1-1, the V gene TRBV10-3; 9 positions match TRBD1. The CDR3 is made up of 15 amino acids. V trimming: 4 bases; J trimming: 6 bases; junction bases outside the gene matches: 9. The germline gives CDR1 ENHRY, CDR2 SYGVKD. The CDR3 DNA reads as TGTGCCATCAGTGCCCCGGACAGGGGTTCGGCTGAAGCTTTCTTT. Its translation: CAISAPDRGSAEAFF.

This CDR3 reads CASSEARKNEKLFF. CDR3 DNA sequence: TGTGCCAGCAGTGAAGCTCGAAAAAATGAAAAACTGTTTTTT. The V and J genes are TRBV6-1 and TRBJ1-4, with D hard to call. The germline V gene encodes CDR1 MNHNS and CDR2 SASEGT. The CDR3 is 14 amino acids. V was pared by 0 bases and J by 5 bases, with 7 bases between.

This rearrangement joins TRBV28 to TRBJ1-1; 7 nucleotides match TRBD1. Germline CDR1 is MDHEN and CDR2 is SYDVKM. This CDR3 spans 15 amino acids. The V gene end was trimmed by 5 bases and the J gene end by 0 bases; junction bases not matched to a gene: 6. In nucleotides, the CDR3 is TGTGCCAGCAGTCCACGACAGGGCCTGAACACTGAAGCTTTCTTT. This translates into CASSPRQGLNTEAFF. The full variable domain, with the rest looked up from reference TRBV28 and TRBJ1-1, is DVKVTQSSRYLVKRTGEKVFLECVQDMDHENMFWYRQDPGLGLRLIYFSYDVKMKEKGDIPEGYSVSREKKERFSLILESASTNQTSMYLCASSPRQGLNTEAFFGQGTRLTVV.

The sample holds one count of this clone. The V call is TRBV6-5, the J call TRBJ2-6; 9 bases map to TRBD1. The CDR3 runs 15 residues. CDR1 is MNHEY and CDR2 is SVGAGI in the germline V gene. The V gene end was trimmed by 8 bases and the J gene end by 4 bases; junction bases not matched to a gene: 6. This CDR3 is CASLTGGTGANVLTF. DNA for the CDR3: TGTGCCAGCCTGACAGGGGGAACCGGGGCCAACGTCCTGACTTTC.

The V gene is TRBV14, the J gene TRBJ1-1, with D perhaps matching TRBD1 (5 bases). The CDR3 runs to 13 residues. CDR1 is SGHDN, CDR2 FVKESK, per germline. Trimming left V 3 bases short and J 3 bases short, with 8 bases between. The CDR3: CASSQLRDTEAFF. CDR3 sequence (DNA): TGTGCCAGCAGCCAGCTCAGGGACACTGAAGCTTTCTTT.

The V gene is TRBV13, the J gene TRBJ2-3; no clear D. Germline CDR1 reads PRHDT; CDR2 reads FYEKMQ (reference sequence). The ends were cut back, 5 bases at V and 2 bases at J, with 11 bases in the middle. The CDR3 has 14 residues. CDR3 sequence reads: CASSPPRTTDTQYF. In DNA form, the CDR3 reads TGTGCCAGCAGCCCTCCGCGGACCACAGATACGCAGTATTTT.

The chain carries TRBV7-9 and TRBJ1-2, with D uncertain. The CDR3 runs to 16 residues. The germline CDR1 and CDR2 sequences are SEHNR and FQNEAQ (reference sequence). With 5 bases removed from V and 3 bases from J, the gap between germline ends came to 19 bases. The CDR3 bases are TGTGCCAGCAGCCCCCGGACGGCCGGACTGGACTATGGCTACACCTTC. It yields the protein CASSPRTAGLDYGYTF.

This chain links TRBV28 with TRBJ2-1, with 7 positions matching TRBD1. The CDR3 consists of 13 residues. The V segment lost 5 bases and the J segment 7 bases; nucleotides outside the gene matches: 5. CDR1 and CDR2 from the germline V gene are MDHEN and SYDVKM. CDR3 in amino acids: CASSVDRVNEQFF. The DNA of the CDR3 is TGTGCCAGCAGTGTCGACAGGGTTAATGAGCAGTTCTTC.

The rearrangement uses TRBV4-1 and TRBJ2-7; D remains ambiguous. V lost 0 bases and J 5 bases, leaving 11 bases between the germline ends. Germline lookup yields CDR1 MGHRA and CDR2 YSYEKL. The CDR3 extends over 14 amino acids. CDR3 coding DNA: TGCGCCAGCAGCCAAGACCATGCCACTGACGAGCAGTACTTC. Protein sequence: CASSQDHATDEQYF.

The CDR3 region has the DNA TGTGCCAGCAGTGCCTTCGGGGTTTTAGGACTCTCTGAAGCTTTCTTT. Its protein is CASSAFGVLGLSEAFF. V is TRBV25-1 and J is TRBJ1-1, with D unresolved. Per the germline V gene, CDR1 is MGHDK and CDR2 is SYGVNS. V was shortened by 4 bases and J by 6 bases, with 21 bases between the two germline ends. This CDR3 region has 16 residues.

CDR3 nucleotide sequence: TGCGCCAGCAGCTTGGCCGGAGGCACCGGGGAGCTGTTTTTT. Residues: CASSLAGGTGELFF. The chain is built from TRBV5-1 and TRBJ2-2, with D perhaps TRBD2 (5 bases). CDR1 is SGHRS and CDR2 is YFSETQ in the germline V gene. This CDR3 has 14 amino acids. Trimming pared 0 bases from V and 4 bases from J, leaving 7 bases between.

This clone has just a few counts. The chain uses TRBV6-1 and TRBJ1-3, with D tentatively TRBD1 (5 bases). Trimming pared 2 bases from V and 2 bases from J, leaving 10 bases between. Germline CDR1 MNHNS, CDR2 SASEGT. The CDR3 is 15 amino acids. CDR3 sequence (DNA): TGTGCCAGCAGTGAATACCCAGGGACTGGAAACACCATATATTTT. This encodes CASSEYPGTGNTIYF.

The V gene is TRBV4-1, the J gene TRBJ1-1; TRBD1 is a possible D gene (5 bases). Trimming took 6 bases from V and 6 from J, leaving 17 bases between them. This CDR3 has 14 amino acids. Germline lookup yields CDR1 MGHRA and CDR2 YSYEKL. The CDR3 coding sequence is TGCGCCAGCAGAGTGGGGCCCCGGGGCGCTGAAGCTTTCTTT. Its translation is CASRVGPRGAEAFF.

The chain carries TRBV7-9 and TRBJ2-7; possibly TRBD1 for D (5 bases). V gave up 1 base and J gave up 3 bases, with 10 bases separating them. The CDR3 is 14 amino acids. Germline assignment: CDR1 SEHNR and CDR2 FQNEAQ (reference sequence). CDR3 loop: CASSLERGYYEQYF. CDR3 nucleotides: TGTGCCAGCAGCTTAGAAAGGGGCTACTACGAGCAGTACTTC.

This rearrangement joins TRBV7-6 to TRBJ1-3; 8 bases are a match to TRBD1. Trimming removed 0 bases from V and 7 bases from J; junction bases left unmatched: 5. Germline-derived CDR1 and CDR2 are SGHVS and FNYEAQ. The CDR3 totals 15 residues. For the CDR3, the DNA is TGTGCCAGCAGCTTAGCATCAGGGGGCCTGAACACCATATATTTT. Translated: CASSLASGGLNTIYF.

This clone was recorded once. V usage is TRBV4-2 and J usage is TRBJ2-5; either TRBD1 or TRBD2 may fit D (6 bases each). V dropped 2 bases and J dropped 5 bases, with 12 bases sitting between them. Germline V gene lookup returns CDR1 LGHNA and CDR2 YNFKEQ. The CDR3 covers 14 residues. The CDR3 loop is CASSQPGAGETQYF. The CDR3 nucleotides are TGTGCCAGCAGCCAACCAGGGGCGGGGGAGACCCAGTACTTC.